The next 28 T cell receptor beta chains were all read from a single sample in a study of cytomegalovirus exposure and HLA in healthy donors. Primers for the PCR totalled 60 Vbeta and 13 Jbeta. Repertoires were generated with immunoSEQ multiplex PCR, while TCRdb's copy carries only in-frame clones and drops some. The profile shows under 250,000 clones, over 80% of them singletons. The sequencing input was PBMCs. The receptors were gathered from a boy aged 2 to 10 in good health and CMV-seronegative.

The genes are TRBV6-1 and TRBJ2-6; D remains unclear. The CDR3 loop spans 14 amino acids. Germline V gene sequence: CDR1 MNHNS, CDR2 SASEGT. Trimming stripped 5 bases from V and 2 bases from J, with 7 bases between. CDR3 nucleotide sequence: TGTGCCAGCAGTTCGTCGGCTGGGGCCAACGTCCTGACTTTC. Protein product: CASSSSAGANVLTF.

This chain joins TRBV11-2 and TRBJ1-2, with 8 positions matching TRBD1. The J segment lost 4 bases and the V segment lost 4 bases, leaving 5 bases of the junction unmatched. Germline V gives CDR1 SGHAT, CDR2 FQNNGV. This CDR3 is 14 amino acids long. CDR3 in DNA: TGTGCCAGCAGCTCGGGACAGGTATTCTATGGCTACACCTTC. It specifies CASSSGQVFYGYTF. The whole variable domain, filled in from reference TRBV11-2 and TRBJ1-2, reads EAGVAQSPRYKIIEKRQSVAFWCNPISGHATLYWYQQILGQGPKLLIQFQNNGVVDDSQLPKDRFSAERLKGVDSTLKIQPAKLEDSAVYLCASSSGQVFYGYTFGSGTRLTVV.

This clone came up once. The chain couples TRBV6-4 to TRBJ2-3, with 7 bases aligning to TRBD2. The CDR3 sequence is 15 residues long. Germline V gene sequence: CDR1 MRHNA, CDR2 SNTAGT. V gave up 3 bases and J gave up 6 bases; unmatched junction bases: 9. CDR3 in DNA: TGTGCCAGCAGTGAATCTAGCGGCTCATCGGATACGCAGTATTTT. Translated: CASSESSGSSDTQYF.

The V and J genes are TRBV25-1 and TRBJ2-7, with TRBD1 identical over 10 bases. Germline trimming cut 4 bases from V and 2 bases from J; bases unmatched to any gene: 5. Germline assignment: CDR1 MGHDK and CDR2 SYGVNS. This CDR3 has 15 residues. CDR3 region: CASSGYGQGAYEQYF. The CDR3 region has the DNA TGTGCCAGCAGTGGTTATGGACAGGGGGCCTACGAGCAGTACTTC.

This clone has a handful of counts. The rearrangement uses TRBV5-6 and TRBJ1-1; perhaps TRBD1 as D (5 bases). Germline V CDR1 and CDR2: SGHDT, YYEEEE. The CDR3 length is 14 residues. V gave up 0 bases and J gave up 5 bases, with 11 bases separating them. CDR3 nucleotide sequence: TGTGCCAGCAGCTTGGCCCCGGGGGGGACTGAAGCTTTCTTT. Amino acids: CASSLAPGGTEAFF.

The rearrangement links TRBV2 to TRBJ1-2; no definite D call. Germline values: CDR1 SNHLY, CDR2 FYNNEI. There are 15 residues in the CDR3. The V gene lost 3 bases and the J gene lost 0 bases, with 11 bases spanning the gap. CDR3 region: CASSDGGKANYGYTF. CDR3 DNA: TGTGCCAGCAGTGATGGAGGGAAGGCTAACTATGGCTACACCTTC. Based on the CDR3 plus reference TRBV2 and TRBJ1-2, the full variable domain is EPEVTQTPSHQVTQMGQEVILRCVPISNHLYFYWYRQILGQKVEFLVSFYNNEISEKSEIFDDQFSVERPDGSNFTLKIRSTKLEDSAMYFCASSDGGKANYGYTFGSGTRLTVV.

The CDR3 DNA sequence: TGTGCCATCAGTGAGACCGATAGCGGGGGGGCCAAAGATACGCAGTATTTT. Its translation is CAISETDSGGAKDTQYF. V is TRBV10-3 and J is TRBJ2-3; 11 bases are shared with TRBD2. V was clipped by 2 bases and J by 5 bases; unmatched bases: 9. CDR3 size: 17 residues. Germline V gives CDR1 ENHRY, CDR2 SYGVKD.

The rearrangement joins TRBV29-1 to TRBJ2-3; 7 bases match TRBD1. V gave up 0 bases and J gave up 0 bases; unmatched junction bases: 15. Per the germline V gene, CDR1 is SQVTM and CDR2 is ANQGSEA. This CDR3 has 19 amino acids. The CDR3 here is CSVEDPWDSKTLSTDTQYF. In DNA, the CDR3 is TGCAGCGTTGAAGATCCCTGGGACAGCAAAACCCTGAGCACAGATACGCAGTATTTT.

The chain carries TRBV30 and TRBJ1-2, with TRBD1 matching over 8 bases. Trimming removed 8 bases from V and 3 bases from J; junction bases left unmatched: 11. The CDR3 covers 14 residues. The germline CDR1 and CDR2 sequences are GTSNPN and SVGIG (reference sequence). The CDR3 is CAGTTGGTDYGYTF. CDR3 bases: TGTGCCGGGACTACAGGGGGGACTGACTATGGCTACACCTTC.

V is TRBV4-1 and J is TRBJ2-7; D unresolved. This CDR3 is built from 13 residues. V lost 6 bases and J 2 bases, leaving 11 bases between the germline ends. Germline CDR1 reads MGHRA; CDR2 reads YSYEKL. This CDR3 is CASSQTPAYEQYF. Here the CDR3 DNA reads TGCGCCAGCAGTCAGACTCCCGCCTACGAGCAGTACTTC.

V gene TRBV21-1 combines with J gene TRBJ1-5; no check of the table's D call, TRBD1, against the DNA was made. TRBV21-1 is classified as a pseudogene. The CDR3 length is 16 residues. CDR3 loop: CASSKDTGGGNQPQHF. The CDR3 DNA follows: TGTGCCAGCAGCAAGGACACAGGGGGCGGCAATCAGCCCCAGCATTTT.

The chain couples TRBV6-1 to TRBJ2-4; 13 bases are a match to TRBD2. J was trimmed by 0 bases and V by 3 bases; bases with no gene match: 5. Germline V CDR1 and CDR2: MNHNS, SASEGT. The CDR3 consists of 18 residues. The CDR3 loop is CASSDGLAGEIAKNIQYF. CDR3 DNA: TGTGCCAGCAGTGACGGACTAGCGGGAGAGATAGCCAAAAACATTCAGTACTTC.

The chain recombines TRBV6-1 with TRBJ1-5; D is unresolved. Germline-derived CDR1 and CDR2 are MNHNS and SASEGT. The CDR3 is made up of 13 amino acids. Trimming took off 7 bases at V and 0 bases at J, with 7 bases between the two ends. The CDR3 DNA is TGTGCCAGCACCGACTATAGCAATCAGCCCCAGCATTTT. This sequence encodes CASTDYSNQPQHF.

The chain combines TRBV9 with TRBJ2-1; 11 nucleotides agree with TRBD2. Germline loops: CDR1 SGDLS, CDR2 YYNGEE. This CDR3 comprises 16 residues. V lost 1 base to trimming and J lost 2 bases; unmatched junction nucleotides: 2. The CDR3 DNA follows: TGTGCCAGCAGCGTAAGACTAGCGGGGACCTACAATGAGCAGTTCTTC. Its translation is CASSVRLAGTYNEQFF.

The V gene is TRBV4-2, the J gene TRBJ2-2; TRBD2 is a possible D gene (6 bases). CDR3 length: 14 amino acids. The V end was cut by 4 bases, the J end by 1 base, with 7 bases between. CDR1 LGHNA and CDR2 YNFKEQ come from the germline V gene. CDR3 amino acids: CASSPGVNTGELFF. Here the CDR3 DNA reads TGTGCCAGCAGCCCGGGAGTGAACACCGGGGAGCTGTTTTTT.

The rearrangement uses TRBV6-4 and TRBJ2-3; TRBD2 matches at 13 bases. V lost 3 bases to trimming and J lost 6 bases; unmatched junction nucleotides: 6. The CDR3 totals 16 residues. The germline gives CDR1 MRHNA, CDR2 SNTAGT. CDR3: CASSELAGGLGDTQYF. Here the CDR3 DNA reads TGTGCCAGCAGTGAACTAGCGGGGGGGCTAGGGGATACGCAGTATTTT.

The chain employs TRBV5-4 and TRBJ1-1; unclear D gene. V lost 7 bases and J 0 bases, leaving 13 bases between the germline ends. Germline V gives CDR1 SGHNT, CDR2 YYREEE (reference sequence). CDR3 size: 14 residues. The CDR3 bases are TGTGCCAGCGTCACTAGAAAAATGAACACTGAAGCTTTCTTT. As protein: CASVTRKMNTEAFF.

The chain uses TRBV5-4 and TRBJ1-1; 9 bases agree with TRBD1. The CDR3 loop spans 17 amino acids. The germline V gene has CDR1 SGHNT and CDR2 YYREEE (reference sequence). V lost 1 base and J lost 1; bases outside the gene matches: 8. CDR3 sequence (DNA): TGTGCCAGCAGCTTGCCGGACAGGGGAGGGTGGAACACTGAAGCTTTCTTT. As protein: CASSLPDRGGWNTEAFF.

In the case of this clone: The same CDR3 arises from other DNA sequences in this sample as well. The chain joins TRBV9 to TRBJ2-5, with TRBD2 identical over 8 bases. Germline V lookup: CDR1 SGDLS, CDR2 YYNGEE. The CDR3 is 13 residues long. V trimming: 4 bases; J trimming: 2 bases; junction bases outside the gene matches: 1. CDR3 protein: CASSPGGQETQYF. The CDR3 DNA follows: TGTGCCAGCAGCCCGGGGGGGCAAGAGACCCAGTACTTC.

The genes are TRBV5-5 and TRBJ1-4; 8 positions agree with TRBD1. The CDR3 has 15 residues. The V segment lost 5 bases and the J segment 7 bases; nucleotides outside the gene matches: 10. CDR1 is SGHKS, CDR2 YYEKEE, per germline (reference sequence). This chain's CDR3 is CASSPIDRGGEKLFF. The CDR3 DNA reads as TGTGCCAGCAGTCCAATCGACAGGGGCGGTGAAAAACTGTTTTTT.

V is TRBV6-4 and J is TRBJ1-2, with D maybe TRBD1 (5 bases). V was pared by 9 bases and J by 12 bases, with 14 bases between. Germline CDR1 is MRHNA and CDR2 is SNTAGT. The CDR3 has 10 residues. The CDR3: CARYKAGDTF. CDR3 bases: TGTGCCAGATATAAAGCGGGGGACACCTTC.

The table lists this clone with a count of one. This chain joins TRBV9 and TRBJ2-1; 8 bases fit TRBD2. The germline V gene has CDR1 SGDLS and CDR2 YYNGEE. The CDR3 has 14 amino acids. V dropped 4 bases and J dropped 7; count of bases not matched to a gene: 7. The CDR3 DNA reads as TGTGCCAGCAGCCGGGGGGGGACCCTTAATGAGCAGTTCTTC. This encodes CASSRGGTLNEQFF.

The rearrangement uses TRBV6-4 and TRBJ1-1; 9 positions match TRBD1. After removal of 6 bases from V and 12 bases from J, the junction contained 8 bases not matched to a gene. This CDR3 is 12 amino acids long. Germline V lookup: CDR1 MRHNA, CDR2 SNTAGT. The DNA for the CDR3 is TGTGCCAGCAGCGGAGGGACAGGGCGAACTTTCTTT. This codes for CASSGGTGRTFF.

The rearrangement uses TRBV11-2 and TRBJ2-2; no firm D call. The germline V and J ends were trimmed by 7 bases and 2 bases, with 11 bases remaining between them. The CDR3 runs 14 residues. Germline V CDR1 and CDR2: SGHAT, FQNNGV. The DNA of the CDR3 is TGTGCCAGCAACCTAGACTTCAACACCGGGGAGCTGTTTTTT. Its protein is CASNLDFNTGELFF.

The chain recombines TRBV7-9 with TRBJ2-2, with 10 nucleotides matching TRBD2. The CDR3 length is 15 residues. The J segment lost 6 bases and the V segment lost 2 bases, leaving 3 bases of the junction unmatched. The germline V gene encodes CDR1 SEHNR and CDR2 FQNEAQ (reference sequence). CDR3 sequence: CASSLWLAGAGELFF. The CDR3 DNA reads TGTGCCAGCAGCTTATGGCTAGCGGGAGCCGGGGAGCTGTTTTTT.

V usage is TRBV9 and J usage is TRBJ2-7; 10 nucleotides line up with TRBD2. V shed 6 bases and J 3 bases; nucleotides not matched to a gene: 9. The CDR3 covers 15 residues. The V gene's germline CDR1 is SGDLS and CDR2 YYNGEE. The CDR3 region is CASTRTSGPFYEQYF. The DNA for the CDR3 is TGTGCCAGCACCAGGACTAGCGGCCCCTTCTACGAGCAGTACTTC. Looking up the rest from reference TRBV9 and TRBJ2-7 gives the full variable domain: DSGVTQTPKHLITATGQRVTLRCSPRSGDLSVYWYQQSLDQGLQFLIQYYNGEERAKGNILERFSAQQFPDLHSELNLSSLELGDSALYFCASTRTSGPFYEQYFGPGTRLTVT.

V gene TRBV2 combines with J gene TRBJ2-3; weak D call: TRBD2 (6 bases). This CDR3 has 15 residues. Germline V gene data show CDR1 as SNHLY and CDR2 as FYNNEI. With 4 bases removed from V and 3 bases from J, the gap between germline ends came to 14 bases. The CDR3 region has the DNA TGTGCCAGCAGTGTTGACGTGGGGGGAACAGATACGCAGTATTTT. This codes for CASSVDVGGTDTQYF.

The chain couples TRBV29-1 to TRBJ2-1; D might be TRBD1 (6 bases). The CDR3 has 15 residues. Between the trimmed V and J ends, which lost 7 bases and 2 bases, there was a span of 18 bases. CDR1 is SQVTM, CDR2 ANQGSEA, per germline. Here the CDR3 reads CSAPWSRGAYNEQFF. The CDR3 nucleotides read TGCAGCGCCCCATGGAGCAGGGGTGCCTACAATGAGCAGTTCTTC.